These T cell receptor beta chains were read from a single sample in a study of T-cell memory formation after mild COVID-19. From the 5' RACE reads, TCRdb called clonotypes with MiXCR, one entry per CDR3 protein. The table records roughly 160,000 distinct CDR3 sequences, roughly 13% of them present only once. The sample taken for sequencing was PBMCs or a T cell subset sorted from them (not recorded which). Receptor source: a young man who had mild COVID-19 (a few samples of this study predate the infection). Cell type and time point are not known. The CDR3 runs from the conserved cysteine through the conserved F or W. D genes are given only for firm matches. Expanded clones get a size class; other rows say once, few or many, or leave the size out.

d_gene	abundance	v_gene	j_gene	CDR3aa	CDR3nt
TRBD2	NA	TRBV6-2/TRBV6-3	TRBJ2-7	CASRREAPYEQYF	TGTGCCAGCAGACGGGAGGCCCCCTACGAGCAGTACTTC
NA	NA	TRBV28	TRBJ1-4	CASRPREKEKLFF	TGTGCCAGCAGGCCCCGGGAGAAGGAAAAACTGTTTTTT
TRBD1	few	TRBV6-2/TRBV6-3	TRBJ1-5	CASSTGGGNQPQHF	TGTGCCAGCAGTACAGGGGGCGGCAATCAGCCCCAGCATTTT
NA	few	TRBV6-6	TRBJ1-2	CASSRIGWYTF	TGTGCCAGCAGCCGAATCGGATGGTACACCTTC
NA	few	TRBV7-8	TRBJ2-1	CASSWDRARREQFF	TGTGCCAGCAGCTGGGATAGGGCCCGCCGGGAGCAGTTCTTC
TRBD2	few	TRBV29-1	TRBJ2-5	CSVGTSGGAGETQYF	TGCAGCGTTGGAACTAGCGGGGGGGCGGGAGAGACCCAGTACTTC
NA	NA	TRBV18	TRBJ1-3	CASSPGPASGNTIYF	TGTGCCAGCTCACCGGGCCCTGCCTCTGGAAACACCATATATTTT
NA	many	TRBV21-1	TRBJ2-5	CASSKEYRGQGSQETQYF	TGTGCCAGCAGCAAAGAGTATAGAGGACAGGGATCCCAAGAGACCCAGTACTTC
TRBD1	few	TRBV24-1	TRBJ2-3	CATSGDRTTDTQYF	TGTGCCACCAGTGGGGACAGGACCACAGATACGCAGTATTTT
NA	few	TRBV6-6	TRBJ2-1	CATSTVRATDEQFF	TGTGCCACCTCGACAGTCCGGGCTACGGATGAGCAGTTCTTC
NA	few	TRBV7-9	TRBJ1-4	CASSPRSTNEKLFF	TGTGCCAGCAGCCCTAGATCAACTAATGAAAAACTGTTTTTT
NA	few	TRBV15	TRBJ1-5	CATSSFMGGNQPQHF	TGTGCCACCAGCAGCTTCATGGGGGGCAATCAGCCCCAGCATTTT
TRBD1	NA	TRBV7-8	TRBJ1-5	CASSITGDQPQHF	TGTGCCAGCAGCATAACAGGGGATCAGCCCCAGCATTTT
NA	NA	TRBV29-1	TRBJ2-6	CSGGQSGANVLTF	TGCAGCGGCGGACAGTCTGGGGCCAACGTCCTGACTTTC
TRBD2	few	TRBV6-5	TRBJ2-7	CASSPVGGRNEQYF	TGTGCCAGCAGTCCCGTGGGGGGGAGGAACGAGCAGTACTTC
NA	many	TRBV6-5	TRBJ1-2	CASSYLGIYGYTF	TGTGCCAGCAGTTACCTAGGGATTTATGGCTACACCTTC
NA	NA	TRBV7-6	TRBJ2-2	CASSLLRLGRDTNTGELFF	TGTGCCAGCAGCTTATTACGACTGGGGAGGGACACGAACACCGGGGAGCTGTTTTTT
TRBD1	NA	TRBV24-1	TRBJ2-5	CATSDPGQGDLAETQYF	TGTGCCACCAGTGACCCCGGACAGGGGGACCTCGCCGAGACCCAGTACTTC
NA	few	TRBV7-3	TRBJ2-3	CASSSRGLPTDTQYF	TGTGCCAGCAGCTCGCGGGGGCTCCCCACAGATACGCAGTATTTT
TRBD2	few	TRBV7-2	TRBJ2-3	CASSLSGGPDGNTQYF	TGTGCCAGCAGCCTTAGCGGGGGGCCAGACGGAAATACGCAGTATTTT
NA	few	TRBV28	TRBJ2-5	CASSLRVETQYF	TGTGCCAGCAGTTTAAGGGTGGAGACCCAGTACTTC
TRBD1	few	TRBV5-1	TRBJ1-6	CASSSGQGRESPLHF	TGCGCCAGCAGCTCAGGACAGGGGCGGGAATCACCCCTCCACTTT
NA	NA	TRBV19	TRBJ2-2	CASTWVSLPNTGELFF	TGTGCCAGTACCTGGGTATCGCTCCCGAACACCGGGGAGCTGTTTTTT
NA	few	TRBV18	TRBJ2-3	CASSPGSGLTSTDTQYF	TGTGCCAGCTCACCGGGTTCGGGACTCACTAGCACAGATACGCAGTATTTT
TRBD1	NA	TRBV28	TRBJ1-2	CASTDRVDGYTF	TGTGCCAGCACTGACAGGGTGGATGGCTACACCTTC
NA	many	TRBV7-2	TRBJ2-5	CASSLGGPETQYF	TGTGCCAGCAGCTTAGGAGGACCGGAGACCCAGTACTTC